This TCR beta chain was identified during a study of cytomegalovirus exposure and HLA in healthy donors. Study-wide findings and caveats: The CMV antigen specificity of a few CMV-associated chains was confirmed through in vitro analysis. A list of approximately 150 TCR beta chains associated with cytomegalovirus was given. A later analysis found first-cohort TCR clusters tended to co-occur in the 90 to 150 validation repertoires.

The protocol was immunoSEQ multiplex PCR, while the TCRdb copy is restricted to in-frame clones and leaves out a portion. The sample has roughly 120,000 clones, 88% seen once. This clone was seen just once. Its antigen is not known. The donors were members of the validation cohort, which comprised about 130 subjects and was separate from the first cohort of about 700 subjects. This CDR3 region has 15 residues. The V gene's germline CDR1 is MNHEY and CDR2 SMNVEV (reference sequence). With 6 bases clipped from V and 5 bases from J, the junction kept 10 bases outside the gene matches. Input material: PBMCs. The clonotype comes from a man between 18 and 35 years old in good health and CMV-seronegative. The chain couples TRBV27 to TRBJ2-5, with 9 bases aligning to TRBD2. The DNA for the CDR3 is TGTGCCAGCAGCCCCTCGCGGGGGGGCCTGGAGACCCAGTACTTC. Amino acids: CASSPSRGGLETQYF.